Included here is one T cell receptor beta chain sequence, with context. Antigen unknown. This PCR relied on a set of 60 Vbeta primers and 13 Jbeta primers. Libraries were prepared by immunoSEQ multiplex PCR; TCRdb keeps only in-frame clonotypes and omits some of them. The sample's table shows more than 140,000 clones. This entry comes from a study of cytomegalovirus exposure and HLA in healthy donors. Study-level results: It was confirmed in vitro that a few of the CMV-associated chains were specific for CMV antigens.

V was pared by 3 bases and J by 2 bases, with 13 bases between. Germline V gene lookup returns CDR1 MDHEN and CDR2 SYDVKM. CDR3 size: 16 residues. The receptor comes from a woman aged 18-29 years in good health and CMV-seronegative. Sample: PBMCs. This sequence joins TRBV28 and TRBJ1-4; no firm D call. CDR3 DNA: TGTGCCAGCAGTTTTCCCCGGGGAGCGACTAATGAAAAACTGTTTTTT. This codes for CASSFPRGATNEKLFF.